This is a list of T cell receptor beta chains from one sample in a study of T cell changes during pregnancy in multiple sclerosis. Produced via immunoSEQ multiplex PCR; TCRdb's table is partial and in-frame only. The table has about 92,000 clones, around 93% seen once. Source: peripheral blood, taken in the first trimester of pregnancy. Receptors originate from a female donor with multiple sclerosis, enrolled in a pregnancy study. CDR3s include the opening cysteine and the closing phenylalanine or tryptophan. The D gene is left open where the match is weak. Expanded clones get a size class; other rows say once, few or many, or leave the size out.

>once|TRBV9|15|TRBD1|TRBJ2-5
TGTGCCAGCAGCGCCGGACAGGGGGTAAGAGAGACCCAGTACTTC
CASSAGQGVRETQYF
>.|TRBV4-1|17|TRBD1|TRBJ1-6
TGCGCCAGCAGCCTAGGGACAGGGAGAAGGTATAATTCACCCCTCCACTTT
CASSLGTGRRYNSPLHF
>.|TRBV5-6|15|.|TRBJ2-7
TGTGCCAGCAGCCTGGACTGGAGGGCCTCCTACGAGCAGTACTTC
CASSLDWRASYEQYF
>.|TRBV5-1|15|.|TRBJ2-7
TGCGCCAGCAGCTTGGCCACAGGGAGCTCCTACGAGCAGTACTTC
CASSLATGSSYEQYF
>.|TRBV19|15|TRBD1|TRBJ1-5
TGTGCCAGTAGTAGACAGGGGGCAATGATTCAGCCCCAGCATTTT
CASSRQGAMIQPQHF
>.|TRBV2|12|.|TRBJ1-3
TGTGCCAGCACAGGAGTAGGGGACACCATATATTTT
CASTGVGDTIYF
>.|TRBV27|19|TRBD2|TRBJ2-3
TGTGCCAGCAGTTTATCGAGTTCGCGTAGCGGGGGTAGCACAGATACGCAGTATTTT
CASSLSSSRSGGSTDTQYF
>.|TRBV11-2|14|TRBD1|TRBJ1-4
TGTGCCAGCAGCTCCGACAGGGGATATGAAAAACTGTTTTTT
CASSSDRGYEKLFF
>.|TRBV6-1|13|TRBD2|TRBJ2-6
TGTGCCAGCGGGGGGGCTGGGGCCAACGTCCTGACTTTC
CASGGAGANVLTF
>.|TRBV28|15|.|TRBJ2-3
TGTGCCAGCAGACCTTATACGGGGAGCACAGATACGCAGTATTTT
CASRPYTGSTDTQYF
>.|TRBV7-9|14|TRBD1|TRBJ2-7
TGTGCCAGCAGCGAACAGGGGACGTCGGGCGAGCAGTACTTC
CASSEQGTSGEQYF
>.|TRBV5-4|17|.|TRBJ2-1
TGTGCCAGCAGCCCGGAGGCAGGGGCGATGGCCTACAATGAGCAGTTCTTC
CASSPEAGAMAYNEQFF
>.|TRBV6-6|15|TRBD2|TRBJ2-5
TGTGCCAGCAGCCAACCAGCGGGGGGGCTAGAGACCCAGTACTTC
CASSQPAGGLETQYF
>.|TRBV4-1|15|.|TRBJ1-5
TGCGCCAGCAGCCAAGATAAGAGGGGCAATCAGCCCCAGCATTTT
CASSQDKRGNQPQHF
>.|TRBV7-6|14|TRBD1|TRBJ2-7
TGTGCCAGCACACCGTGGACAGGGTCCTACGAGCAGTACTTC
CASTPWTGSYEQYF
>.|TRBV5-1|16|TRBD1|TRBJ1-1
TGCGCCAGCAGCTCTCATGGACAGGGTTTGAACACTGAAGCTTTCTTT
CASSSHGQGLNTEAFF
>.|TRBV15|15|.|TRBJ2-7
TGTGCCACCAGCAGAGACCGGGGGAGAACGGGCGAGCAGTACTTC
CATSRDRGRTGEQYF
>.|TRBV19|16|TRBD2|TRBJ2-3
TGTGCCAGTAGTATAGCTGCTAGCGGGGGGGCCGATACGCAGTATTTT
CASSIAASGGADTQYF
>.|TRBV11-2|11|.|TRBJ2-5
TGTGCCAGCAGCCCACCGGGGACCCAGTACTTC
CASSPPGTQYF
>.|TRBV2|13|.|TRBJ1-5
TGTGCCAGCACGGAGAATAGCAATCAGCCCCAGCATTTT
CASTENSNQPQHF
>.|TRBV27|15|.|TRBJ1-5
TGTGCCAGCAGTCGACAGTTCCATAGCAACCAGCCCCAGCATTTT
CASSRQFHSNQPQHF
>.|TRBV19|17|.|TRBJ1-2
TGTGCCAGTAGTATTGGGTGGCGGGCAGGTCCTAACTATGGCTACACCTTC
CASSIGWRAGPNYGYTF
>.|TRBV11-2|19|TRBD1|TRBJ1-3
TGTGCCAGCAGCTACGGGACAGGAGCCAGACGCACGTCTGGAAACACCATATATTTT
CASSYGTGARRTSGNTIYF
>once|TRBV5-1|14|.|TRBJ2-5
TGCGCCAGCAGCTTAGTCGGGGGGCAGGAGACCCAGTACTTC
CASSLVGGQETQYF
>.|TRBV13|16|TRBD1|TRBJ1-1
TGTGCCAGCAGCTTATATGGACAGGGGGCTTTCTCTGAAGCTTTCTTT
CASSLYGQGAFSEAFF
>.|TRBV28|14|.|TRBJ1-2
TGTGCCAGCAGTTTCCCCACAGGGAACTATGGCTACACCTTC
CASSFPTGNYGYTF
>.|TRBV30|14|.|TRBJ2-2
TGTGCCTGGACTCTGGCAGCGAACACCGGGGAGCTGTTTTTT
CAWTLAANTGELFF
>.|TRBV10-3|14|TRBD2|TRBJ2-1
TGTGCCATTCAAGAGGGACTATCAAACAATGAGCAGTTCTTC
CAIQEGLSNNEQFF
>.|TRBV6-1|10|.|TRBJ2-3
TGTGCCTCCGCGGGGCCGACGCAGTATTTT
CASAGPTQYF
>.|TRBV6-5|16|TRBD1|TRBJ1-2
TGTGCCAGCAGTTACTCGATCCGGGACAGGGAAAATGGCTACACCTTC
CASSYSIRDRENGYTF
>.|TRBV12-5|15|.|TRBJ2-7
TGTGCTAGTGGTTTTCCAACTTCGGGTGGCTACGAGCAGTACTTC
CASGFPTSGGYEQYF
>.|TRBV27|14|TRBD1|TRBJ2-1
TGTGCCAGCAGTCCACGGGACAGGGGGATTGAGCAGTTCTTC
CASSPRDRGIEQFF
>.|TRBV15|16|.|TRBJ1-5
TGTGCCACCAGCCACGATCGGGCAGGGCCGAATCAGCCCCAGCATTTT
CATSHDRAGPNQPQHF
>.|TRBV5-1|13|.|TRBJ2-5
TGCGCCAGCAGCTTGGAGAAGCGGGAGACCCAGTACTTC
CASSLEKRETQYF
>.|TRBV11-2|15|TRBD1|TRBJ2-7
TGTGCCAGCAGCTTAGGCAGGGGGATCCGCTACGAGCAGTACTTC
CASSLGRGIRYEQYF
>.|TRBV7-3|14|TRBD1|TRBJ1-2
TGTGCCAGCAGCCCAGGACAGGGGGCGGGAGGCTACACCTTC
CASSPGQGAGGYTF
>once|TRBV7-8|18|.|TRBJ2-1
TGTGCCAGCAGCGATAGGCGGAGAGGGACTTCCACCTACAATGAGCAGTTCTTC
CASSDRRRGTSTYNEQFF
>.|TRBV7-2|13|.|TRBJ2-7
TGTGCCAGCAGCTTACCTCCAGCGGGTGAGCAGTACTTC
CASSLPPAGEQYF
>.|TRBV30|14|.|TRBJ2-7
TGTGCCTGGAGCGCCCTGTACGGGGGATACGAGCAGTACTTC
CAWSALYGGYEQYF
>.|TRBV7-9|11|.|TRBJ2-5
TGTGCCAGCTTCAAGGGGGAGACCCAGTACTTC
CASFKGETQYF
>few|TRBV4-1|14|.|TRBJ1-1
TGCGCCAGCAGCCAGCGGGGTCAGAACACTGAAGCTTTCTTT
CASSQRGQNTEAFF
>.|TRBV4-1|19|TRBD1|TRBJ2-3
TGCGCCAGCAGCCAAGCAGGGGGAGCCGGCGACGTTTACACAGATACGCAGTATTTT
CASSQAGGAGDVYTDTQYF
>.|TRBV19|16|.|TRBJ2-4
TGTGCCAGTAGTTTAAGGGCCCCGCGGGACAAAAACATTCAGTACTTC
CASSLRAPRDKNIQYF
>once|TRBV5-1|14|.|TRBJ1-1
TGCGCCAGCAGCCGGAAGTTGACGGGTGATTTGTCTTTCTTT
CASSRKLTGDLSFF
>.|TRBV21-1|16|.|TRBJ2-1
TGTGCCAGCAGCTTATCCGGGACTAGCACGGGCAATGAGCAGTTCTTC
CASSLSGTSTGNEQFF